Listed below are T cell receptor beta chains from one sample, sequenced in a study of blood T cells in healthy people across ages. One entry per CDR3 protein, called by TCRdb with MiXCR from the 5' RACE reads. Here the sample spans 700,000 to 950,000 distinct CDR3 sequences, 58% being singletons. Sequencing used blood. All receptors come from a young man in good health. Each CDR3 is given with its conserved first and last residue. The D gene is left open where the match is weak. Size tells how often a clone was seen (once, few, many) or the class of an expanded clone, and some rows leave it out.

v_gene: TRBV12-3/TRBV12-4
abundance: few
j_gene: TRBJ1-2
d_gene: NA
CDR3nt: TGTGCCAGCAGTTTTGGGAATGGCTACACCTTC
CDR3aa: CASSFGNGYTF

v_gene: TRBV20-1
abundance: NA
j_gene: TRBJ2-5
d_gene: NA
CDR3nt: TGCAGTGCTAGAACGGTTGGGGAGACCCAGTACTTC
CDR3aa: CSARTVGETQYF

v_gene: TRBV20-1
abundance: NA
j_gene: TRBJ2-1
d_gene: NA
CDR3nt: TGCAGTGCCCTATTCGGGGACCATGAGCAGTTCTTC
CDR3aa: CSALFGDHEQFF

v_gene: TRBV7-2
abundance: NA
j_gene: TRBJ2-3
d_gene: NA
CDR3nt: TGTGCCAGCAGCGGGTATAGAGAGACGCAGTATTTT
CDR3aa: CASSGYRETQYF

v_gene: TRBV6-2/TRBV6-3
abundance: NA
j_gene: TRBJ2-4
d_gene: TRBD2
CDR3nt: TGTGCCAGCAGTCGCCGACTAGCGGGTGGAGAACCCCTAAACATTCAGTACTTC
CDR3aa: CASSRRLAGGEPLNIQYF

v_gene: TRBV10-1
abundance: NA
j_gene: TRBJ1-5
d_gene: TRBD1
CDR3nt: TGCGCCAGCGAGACAGGGATCAATCAGCCCCAGCATTTT
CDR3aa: CASETGINQPQHF

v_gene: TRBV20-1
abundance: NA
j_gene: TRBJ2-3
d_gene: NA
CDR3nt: TGCAGTGCTACCCGGTTTGACCGGGGCGGATCAGATACGCAGTATTTT
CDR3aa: CSATRFDRGGSDTQYF

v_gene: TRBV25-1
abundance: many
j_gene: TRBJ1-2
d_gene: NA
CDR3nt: TGTGCCAGCAGTGAACCTTCGGGAAGGGGCTCGTATGGCTACACCTTC
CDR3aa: CASSEPSGRGSYGYTF

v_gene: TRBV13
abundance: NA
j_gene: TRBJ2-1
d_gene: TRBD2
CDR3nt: TGTGCCAGCAGCTTAAGGGGACTACGCAATGAGCAGTTCTTC
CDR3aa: CASSLRGLRNEQFF

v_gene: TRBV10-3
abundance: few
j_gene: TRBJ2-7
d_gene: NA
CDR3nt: TGTGCCATCAGTGAAGAAGGGGAACAATCCTACGAGCAGTACTTC
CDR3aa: CAISEEGEQSYEQYF

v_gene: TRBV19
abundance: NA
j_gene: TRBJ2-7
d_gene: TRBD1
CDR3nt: TGTGCCAGTAGTATAGCGACGGACAGGGTTTACGAGCAGTACTTC
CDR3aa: CASSIATDRVYEQYF

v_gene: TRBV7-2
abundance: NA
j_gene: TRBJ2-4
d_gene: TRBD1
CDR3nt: TGTGCCAGCAGCTTAGTCACCTGGGACAGGACCAAAAACATTCAGTACTTC
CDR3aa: CASSLVTWDRTKNIQYF

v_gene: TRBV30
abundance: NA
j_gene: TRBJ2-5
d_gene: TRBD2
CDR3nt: TGTGCCTGGAGTGCGGGTAGCGGGGGAAGGACCCAGTACTTC
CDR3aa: CAWSAGSGGRTQYF

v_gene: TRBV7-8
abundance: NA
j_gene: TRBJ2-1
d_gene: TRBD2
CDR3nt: TGTGCCAGCAGCGGGCGACTAGCCGGTAATGAGCAGTTCTTC
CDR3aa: CASSGRLAGNEQFF

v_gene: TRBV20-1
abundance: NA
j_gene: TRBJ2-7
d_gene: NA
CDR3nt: TGCAGTGCTCCCCTGACAGTTTCCTACGAGCAGTACTTC
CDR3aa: CSAPLTVSYEQYF

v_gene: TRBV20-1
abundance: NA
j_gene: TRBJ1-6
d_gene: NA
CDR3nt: TGCAGTGCTAGAGATCCTGGCCGGGACCCGGATTCACCCCTCCACTTT
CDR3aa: CSARDPGRDPDSPLHF

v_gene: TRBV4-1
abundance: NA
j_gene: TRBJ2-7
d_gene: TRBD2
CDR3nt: TGCGCCAGCAGCCCCCGACTAGCGGGAGGGTACGAGCAGTACTTC
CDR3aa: CASSPRLAGGYEQYF

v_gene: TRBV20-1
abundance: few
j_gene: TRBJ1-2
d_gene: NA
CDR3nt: TGCAGTGCTAGTATACGGGGACGCTCTGGCTACACCTTC
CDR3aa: CSASIRGRSGYTF

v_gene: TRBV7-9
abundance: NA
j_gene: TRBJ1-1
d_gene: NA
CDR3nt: TGTGCCAGCACTGCGGGGGGAAGTCCCACTGAAGCTTTCTTT
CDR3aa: CASTAGGSPTEAFF

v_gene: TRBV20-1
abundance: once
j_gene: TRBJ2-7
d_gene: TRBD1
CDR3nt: TGCAGTGCTCCTCAACCGGGACAGGGGGGCGAGCAGTACTTC
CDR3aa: CSAPQPGQGGEQYF

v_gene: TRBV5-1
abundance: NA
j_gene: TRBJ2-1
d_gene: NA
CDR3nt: TGCGCCAGCAGCTTGGAGGCTCCGAACAATGAGCAGTTCTTC
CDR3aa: CASSLEAPNNEQFF

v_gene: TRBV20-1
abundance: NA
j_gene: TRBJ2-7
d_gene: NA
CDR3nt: TGCAGTGCTAGAGTCGGCAGGCCTATCTCCTACGAGCAGTACTTC
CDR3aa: CSARVGRPISYEQYF

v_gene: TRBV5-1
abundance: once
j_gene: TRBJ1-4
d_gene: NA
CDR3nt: TGCGCCAGCAGCAGCCAGGGATCAGGAAAACTGTTTTTT
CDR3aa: CASSSQGSGKLFF

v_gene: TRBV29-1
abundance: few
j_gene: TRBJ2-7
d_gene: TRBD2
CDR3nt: TGCAGCGTTGAAGGGATTGGTAGCGGGGACTACGAGCAGTACTTC
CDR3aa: CSVEGIGSGDYEQYF

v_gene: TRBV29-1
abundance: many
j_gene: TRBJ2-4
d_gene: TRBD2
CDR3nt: TGCAGCGGGGCCACGACTAGCGAGAACATTCAGTACTTC
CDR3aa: CSGATTSENIQYF

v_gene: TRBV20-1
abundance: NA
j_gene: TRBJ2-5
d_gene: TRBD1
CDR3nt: TGCAGTGCCCCCCCAGCAGGGACAGGGGGCAGGGAGACCCAGTACTTC
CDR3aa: CSAPPAGTGGRETQYF

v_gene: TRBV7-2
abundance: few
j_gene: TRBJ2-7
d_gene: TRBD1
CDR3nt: TGTGCCAGCAGCTTACTGCGAGGGGGCAATTACGAGCAGTACTTC
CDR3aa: CASSLLRGGNYEQYF

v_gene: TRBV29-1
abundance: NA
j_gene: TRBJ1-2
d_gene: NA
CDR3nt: TGCAGTGCCCTGCCCGGGGGAGTCTATGGCTACACCTTC
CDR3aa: CSALPGGVYGYTF

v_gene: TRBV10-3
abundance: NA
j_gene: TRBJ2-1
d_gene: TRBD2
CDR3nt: TGTGCCATAAAGGCAGGCGGGGGGAGGAATGAGCAGTTCTTC
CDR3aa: CAIKAGGGRNEQFF

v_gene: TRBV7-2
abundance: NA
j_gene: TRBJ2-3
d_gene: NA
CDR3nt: TGTGCCAGCAGCTTAGGGAACAGTGGGCATACGCAGTATTTT
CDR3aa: CASSLGNSGHTQYF

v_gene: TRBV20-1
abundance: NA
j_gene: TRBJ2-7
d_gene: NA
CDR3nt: TGCAGTGCTAGTGAGAGCCAGTACGAGCAGTACTTC
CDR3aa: CSASESQYEQYF

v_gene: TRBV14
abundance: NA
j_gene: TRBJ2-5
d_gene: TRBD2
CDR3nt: TGTGCCAGCAGCCCTTATGGACTAGCGGGCAGGGAGACCCAGTACTTC
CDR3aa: CASSPYGLAGRETQYF

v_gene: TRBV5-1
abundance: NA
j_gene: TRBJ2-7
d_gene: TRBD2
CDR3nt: TGCGCCAGCCGCGGGGGACTCAACTACGAGCAGTACTTC
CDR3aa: CASRGGLNYEQYF

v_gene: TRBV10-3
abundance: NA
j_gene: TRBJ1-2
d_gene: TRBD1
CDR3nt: TGTGCCATCAGTGGACAGGGCGGTAACTATGGCTACACCTTC
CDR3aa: CAISGQGGNYGYTF

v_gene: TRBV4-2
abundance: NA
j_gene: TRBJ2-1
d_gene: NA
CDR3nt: TGTGCCAGCAGCCAAAGGATCGGGGACCACCTCGGTGAGCAGTTCTTC
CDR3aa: CASSQRIGDHLGEQFF

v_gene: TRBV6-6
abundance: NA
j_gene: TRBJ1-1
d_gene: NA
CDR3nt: TGTGCCAGCACCATCTCGGGGGTGAGCACTGAAGCTTTCTTT
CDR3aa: CASTISGVSTEAFF

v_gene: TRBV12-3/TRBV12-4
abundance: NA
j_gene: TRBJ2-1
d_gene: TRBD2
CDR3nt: TGTGCCAGCAGTTTAGGAGGGGGACTAGCGCGTAATGAGCAGTTCTTC
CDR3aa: CASSLGGGLARNEQFF

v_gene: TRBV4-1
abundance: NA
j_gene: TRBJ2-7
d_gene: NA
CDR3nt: TGCGCCAGCAGCGCTCCGGGACAAAAATACGAGCAGTACTTC
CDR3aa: CASSAPGQKYEQYF

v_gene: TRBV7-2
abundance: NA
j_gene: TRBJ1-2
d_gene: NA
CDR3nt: TGTGCCAGCAGCCTCGGGGGGAATGGAGCATCGGCTGGCTACACCTTC
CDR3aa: CASSLGGNGASAGYTF

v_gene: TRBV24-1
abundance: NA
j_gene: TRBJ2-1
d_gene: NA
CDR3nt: TGTGCCACCAGTGCAAAAGGGACCCAGTTCTTC
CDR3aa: CATSAKGTQFF

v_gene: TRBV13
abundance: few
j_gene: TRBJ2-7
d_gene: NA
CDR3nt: TGTGCCAGCAGCTCAACGTTTGGGGGGGCAACCTACGAGCAGTACTTC
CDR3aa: CASSSTFGGATYEQYF

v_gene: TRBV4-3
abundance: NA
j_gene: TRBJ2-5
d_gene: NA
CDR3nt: TGCGCCAGCAGCCAAGATGGGACGCCCCAAGAGACCCAGTACTTC
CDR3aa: CASSQDGTPQETQYF

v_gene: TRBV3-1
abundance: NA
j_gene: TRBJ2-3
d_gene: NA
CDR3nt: TGTGCCAGCAGCCGTCTCTCCGGGGGTGCGGATACGCAGTATTTT
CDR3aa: CASSRLSGGADTQYF

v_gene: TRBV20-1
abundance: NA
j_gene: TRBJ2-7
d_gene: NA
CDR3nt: TGCAGTGCCAGCCCGCGGGCCGCCGAACAGTACTTC
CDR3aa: CSASPRAAEQYF

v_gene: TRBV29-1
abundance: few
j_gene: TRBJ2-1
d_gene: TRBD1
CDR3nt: TGCAGCGTTGAAGGGGACAGGGACCATGAGCAGTTCTTC
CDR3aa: CSVEGDRDHEQFF

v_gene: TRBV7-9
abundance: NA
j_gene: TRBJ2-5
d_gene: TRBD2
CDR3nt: TGTACCAGCAGCTTAGCGGGCGAGACCCAGTACTTC
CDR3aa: CTSSLAGETQYF

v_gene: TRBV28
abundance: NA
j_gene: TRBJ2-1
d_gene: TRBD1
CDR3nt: TGTGCCAGCAGTCGCCTGACAGGGGGAACCTACAATGAGCAGTTCTTC
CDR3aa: CASSRLTGGTYNEQFF

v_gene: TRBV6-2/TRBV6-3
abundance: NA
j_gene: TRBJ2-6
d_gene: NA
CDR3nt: TGTGCCAGCAGTTATTTGAAGGGACCATCTGGGGCCAACGTCCTGACTTTC
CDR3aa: CASSYLKGPSGANVLTF